Listed below are T cell receptor beta chains from one sample, sequenced in a study of shared clonotypes between healthy human individuals. Sequencing used immunoSEQ multiplex PCR; TCRdb keeps in-frame clones, though not all of them. The sample lists millions of clones; 85% to 95% were seen once. Input material: naive CD8+ T cells from PBMCs. The receptors derive from a man aged 18 to 29 in good health. Some clones in this sample may be carry-over from other donors' samples. Both conserved end residues are part of each CDR3. Each record gives: J gene, V gene, D gene, CDR3 DNA, CDR3 protein. A D gene is named only where the DNA matches it firmly.

J gene: TRBJ2-2
V gene: TRBV9
D gene: NA
CDR3 DNA: TGTGCCAGCAGCGTAAAGGGGCTAACCGGGGAGCTGTTTTTT
CDR3 protein: CASSVKGLTGELFF

J gene: TRBJ1-4
V gene: TRBV27
D gene: TRBD1
CDR3 DNA: TGTGCCAGCAGTCGGACAGGGACTAATGAAAAACTGTTTTTT
CDR3 protein: CASSRTGTNEKLFF

J gene: TRBJ2-5
V gene: TRBV7-2
D gene: TRBD2
CDR3 DNA: TGTGCCAGCAGCGATAGCGGGAGGGGGGAGACCCAGTACTTC
CDR3 protein: CASSDSGRGETQYF

J gene: TRBJ1-5
V gene: TRBV10-3
D gene: TRBD1
CDR3 DNA: TGTGCCATCAGTGAGTCAGGAGGGGGCGGGGGTCAGCCCCAGCATTTT
CDR3 protein: CAISESGGGGGQPQHF

J gene: TRBJ1-2
V gene: TRBV29-1
D gene: NA
CDR3 DNA: TGCAGCGTTCGAAGGGACGGAGCTAACTATGGCTACACCTTC
CDR3 protein: CSVRRDGANYGYTF

J gene: TRBJ2-7
V gene: TRBV7-9
D gene: NA
CDR3 DNA: TGTGCCAGCAGCTTAATCGGACCCTACGAGCAGTACTTC
CDR3 protein: CASSLIGPYEQYF

J gene: TRBJ2-2
V gene: TRBV19
D gene: TRBD2
CDR3 DNA: TGTGCCAGTAGTCCGGGGACTAGCGACCGGGAGCTGTTTTTT
CDR3 protein: CASSPGTSDRELFF

J gene: TRBJ2-7
V gene: TRBV6-4
D gene: NA
CDR3 DNA: TGTGCCAGCCCTTGGGGGGACACACCGGACGAGCAGTACTTC
CDR3 protein: CASPWGDTPDEQYF

J gene: TRBJ1-1
V gene: TRBV10-2
D gene: NA
CDR3 DNA: TGCGCCAGCAGAGCCGGAGAAGCTTTCTTT
CDR3 protein: CASRAGEAFF

J gene: TRBJ2-3
V gene: TRBV7-8
D gene: TRBD1
CDR3 DNA: TGTGCCAGCAGCTTACGTTGGACAGGGGGCACAGATACGCAGTATTTT
CDR3 protein: CASSLRWTGGTDTQYF

J gene: TRBJ1-1
V gene: TRBV25-1
D gene: NA
CDR3 DNA: TGTGCCAGCAGTGAAGGGCTAGGGGCGAACACTGAAGCTTTCTTT
CDR3 protein: CASSEGLGANTEAFF

J gene: TRBJ2-3
V gene: TRBV27
D gene: TRBD1
CDR3 DNA: TGTGCCAGCAGTTTCCACAGGGGTAGTACAGATACGCAGTATTTT
CDR3 protein: CASSFHRGSTDTQYF

J gene: TRBJ2-7
V gene: TRBV7-9
D gene: NA
CDR3 DNA: TGTGCCAGCAGCATGGGAAGGACCTACCAATACTACGAGCAGTACTTC
CDR3 protein: CASSMGRTYQYYEQYF

J gene: TRBJ1-1
V gene: TRBV29-1
D gene: NA
CDR3 DNA: TGCAGCGTTGAGGGAGTGGCAAGCACTGAAGCTTTCTTT
CDR3 protein: CSVEGVASTEAFF

J gene: TRBJ2-7
V gene: TRBV11-2
D gene: NA
CDR3 DNA: TGTGCCAGCAGCCCGGGTGGCTTGCACGAGCAGTACTTC
CDR3 protein: CASSPGGLHEQYF

J gene: TRBJ2-5
V gene: TRBV27
D gene: NA
CDR3 DNA: TGTGCCAGCAGTTTTCTACAGGGAGAGACCCAGTACTTC
CDR3 protein: CASSFLQGETQYF

J gene: TRBJ2-7
V gene: TRBV2
D gene: TRBD1
CDR3 DNA: TGTGCCAGCAGCACGGGACAGGGGATCTACGAGCAGTACTTC
CDR3 protein: CASSTGQGIYEQYF